The 2 T cell receptor beta chains reported below all come from one sample, sequenced in a study of lung T cells in sarcoidosis with Löfgren's syndrome. One entry per CDR3 protein results from TCRdb running MiXCR on the reads. The top ten clones hold approximately 0.77% of a sample with about 19,000 distinct CDR3 sequences, about 21% of them seen once. Specimen: CD4+ T cells from bronchoalveolar lavage. The receptors originated from a human donor with sarcoidosis (Löfgren's syndrome or another form), or a control subject (not recorded which).

In its sample, this clonotype is medium-sized. The chain carries TRBV20-1 and TRBJ2-1; TRBD1 might be the D (6 bases). Germline assignment: CDR1 DFQATT and CDR2 SNEGSKA (reference sequence). This CDR3 region has 15 residues. Trimming removed 3 bases at V and 4 bases at J, with 16 bases between. In nucleotides, the CDR3 is TGCAGTGCTAGTTTCAGGGGTCGACCTTACAATGAGCAGTTCTTC. Protein sequence: CSASFRGRPYNEQFF.

Judged by abundance, this clonotype is medium-sized. The chain links TRBV20-1 to TRBJ2-1; TRBD2 matches at 10 bases. Per the germline V gene, CDR1 is DFQATT and CDR2 is SNEGSKA (reference sequence). This CDR3 has 14 amino acids. Trimming removed 6 bases from V and 4 bases from J; junction bases left unmatched: 6. DNA of the CDR3: TGCAGTGCAATTAGCGGGAGGCCTTACAATGAGCAGTTCTTC. Translating gives CSAISGRPYNEQFF.